This T cell receptor (beta chain) was obtained from a study of blood T cell repertoires in COVID-19. About the research overall: Some COVID-19 samples were acute and others convalescent; all came from the United States, Italy and Spain. Sources were T cells, B-cell-depleted T cells, or PBMCs; the material itself was cDNA or gDNA.

Per the germline V gene, CDR1 is PRHDT and CDR2 is FYEKMQ (reference sequence). This CDR3 region has 15 residues. V lost 2 bases and J lost 2, with 12 bases in between. As processed by the authors: Estimation of nucleated cell counts relied on the amplification of reference gene primers. TCRdb's copy holds only in-frame clones and misses some; the assay was immunoSEQ multiplex PCR. D and trimming were read from the DNA, whereas the V and J calls and clone size are those reported in that table. Found here are tens of thousands of clones, 80% to 90% of them singletons; the top ten hold under 15%. The TCR originated in a man older than 75 with acute or convalescent COVID-19. The chain is built from TRBV13 and TRBJ1-1, with D possibly matching TRBD1 (6 bases). The sequenced material came from peripheral blood. The CDR3 reads CASSLQGIFNTEAFF. CDR3 coding DNA: TGTGCCAGCAGCTTACAGGGGATCTTCAACACTGAAGCTTTCTTT.